One sample yielded the 23 T cell receptor beta chains listed below, sequenced in a study of monozygotic twins with inflammatory bowel disease. TCRdb re-called the 5' RACE reads and shows each CDR3 protein once, DNA omitted. The data show 400,000 to 500,000 distinct CDR3 sequences, and the top ten clones hold approximately 2.3%. Sequencing was performed on blood. Receptor source: a human donor with ulcerative colitis or Crohn's disease, or a healthy co-twin of an affected twin (not recorded which).

This chain joins TRBV7-3 and TRBJ1-1; the D gene TCRdb calls, TRBD1, cannot be checked with no DNA. CDR1 and CDR2 from the germline V gene are SGHTA and FQGTGA. This CDR3 has 15 amino acids. The CDR3 region is CASSFDDRPNTEAFF.

The V gene is TRBV11-3, the J gene TRBJ2-7; the TRBD2 assignment by TCRdb is unverifiable without DNA. CDR1 is SGHNT, CDR2 YENEEA, per germline. The CDR3 runs 15 residues. The CDR3 region is CASSLGSSGSYEQYF.

The chain carries TRBV9 and TRBJ2-3. Germline V gene lookup returns CDR1 SGDLS and CDR2 YYNGEE. The CDR3 totals 13 residues. CDR3 in amino acids: CASSMDSTDTQYF.

V gene TRBV10-3 combines with J gene TRBJ2-7. Looked up from germline, CDR1 is ENHRY and CDR2 is SYGVKD. The CDR3 contains 14 residues. CDR3 residues: CAITPGRNEREQYF.

The rearrangement links TRBV5-5 to TRBJ2-5; TCRdb gives TRBD1 as the D gene, but with no DNA this cannot be confirmed. The CDR3 covers 16 residues. Germline CDR1 reads SGHKS; CDR2 reads YYEKEE (reference sequence). The CDR3 region is CASSLTGTGGQETQYF.

The chain joins TRBV20-1 to TRBJ2-6. Germline assignment: CDR1 DFQATT and CDR2 SNEGSKA (reference sequence). The CDR3 covers 12 residues. This CDR3 is CSARSGANVLTF.

The rearrangement uses TRBV4-3 and TRBJ2-1; the D gene TCRdb calls, TRBD1, cannot be checked with no DNA. Per germline, CDR1 LGHNA and CDR2 YSLEER. The CDR3 has 16 amino acids. The CDR3 loop is CASSPGIGGSYNEQFF.

Here the CDR3 reads CASSYGTGISPVEQYF. The chain is built from TRBV6-5 and TRBJ2-7; TCRdb reports TRBD1, a call that lacks DNA to check it against. From germline, CDR1 is MNHEY and CDR2 SVGAGI. This CDR3 has 16 residues.

The chain carries TRBV7-9 and TRBJ2-5. Germline CDR1 reads SEHNR; CDR2 reads FQNEAQ (reference sequence). This CDR3 is built from 12 residues. Here the CDR3 reads CASSWDKETQYF. The whole variable domain, filled in from reference TRBV7-9 and TRBJ2-5, reads DTGVSQNPRHKITKRGQNVTFRCDPISEHNRLYWYRQTLGQGPEFLTYFQNEAQLEKSRLLSDRFSAERPKGSFSTLEIQRTEQGDSAMYLCASSWDKETQYFGPGTRLLVL.

V and J are TRBV29-1 and TRBJ1-2; no DNA is available, so the TRBD1 call from TCRdb remains unchecked. CDR1 and CDR2 (germline): SQVTM, ANQGSEA. The CDR3 consists of 14 residues. CDR3 region: CSVEEQGLRYGYTF.

The CDR3 here is CSARVGSYEQYF. V gene TRBV20-1 combines with J gene TRBJ2-7. CDR1 and CDR2 from the germline V gene are DFQATT and SNEGSKA (reference sequence). This CDR3 region has 12 residues.

The chain uses TRBV11-3 and TRBJ1-1; the D call of TRBD1 rests on TCRdb alone, since no DNA is present to check it. This CDR3 spans 13 amino acids. CDR1 is SGHNT and CDR2 is YENEEA in the germline V gene. The CDR3 reads CASSPGQGGEAFF.

V gene TRBV7-1 combines with J gene TRBJ1-2; the D gene TCRdb calls, TRBD1, cannot be checked with no DNA. TRBV7-1 is an ORF, with its function uncertain. The CDR3 spans 22 residues. CDR3 region: CASSSHRRTGGIGERFGYGYTF.

The chain recombines TRBV7-9 with TRBJ2-6. Germline loops: CDR1 SEHNR, CDR2 FQNEAQ (reference sequence). The length of the CDR3 is 17 residues. CDR3 loop: CASSLTSTASGANVLTF.

The chain links TRBV9 to TRBJ2-1; TCRdb returns TRBD2, unconfirmable since there is no DNA. The germline V gene has CDR1 SGDLS and CDR2 YYNGEE. The CDR3 consists of 18 residues. Here the CDR3 reads CASSVRPGASGIAGEQFF.

The chain is built from TRBV29-1 and TRBJ1-2. Germline V gives CDR1 SQVTM, CDR2 ANQGSEA. The CDR3 has 14 residues. The chain's CDR3 is CSVVPPRRVYGYTF.

The gene calls are TRBV20-1 and TRBJ1-5; with no DNA, the TCRdb D assignment of TRBD1 cannot be verified. The germline V gene has CDR1 DFQATT and CDR2 SNEGSKA (reference sequence). The CDR3 has 14 residues. CDR3 region: CSAAGHYSNQPQHF.

The gene calls are TRBV20-1 and TRBJ2-5; the D call of TRBD1 rests on TCRdb alone, since no DNA is present to check it. Looked up from germline, CDR1 is DFQATT and CDR2 is SNEGSKA (reference sequence). CDR3 length: 15 residues. The CDR3 is CSARQGQKVQETQYF.

The chain uses TRBV7-9 and TRBJ2-3; TCRdb's assignment of TRBD2 cannot be checked, as there is no DNA. CDR1 and CDR2 from the germline V gene are SEHNR and FQNEAQ (reference sequence). CDR3 length: 15 amino acids. The CDR3 loop reads CASSQSGGATDTQYF.

V usage is TRBV30 and J usage is TRBJ2-7. This CDR3 comprises 12 residues. Germline CDR1 and CDR2: GTSNPN and SVGIG (reference sequence). CDR3 protein: CASYRTPSEQYF.

V is TRBV10-3 and J is TRBJ1-2; absent DNA, TCRdb's TRBD1 call cannot be checked. In germline, CDR1 is ENHRY, CDR2 SYGVKD. The CDR3 has 15 amino acids. CDR3 region: CATSDRERGNYGYTF.

V and J are TRBV4-1 and TRBJ2-1; TCRdb gives TRBD2 as the D gene, but with no DNA this cannot be confirmed. Germline V gene sequence: CDR1 MGHRA, CDR2 YSYEKL. There are 17 residues in the CDR3. CDR3 residues: CASSLLISSGLYNEQFF.

The V call is TRBV18, the J call TRBJ2-3; with no DNA, the TCRdb D assignment of TRBD2 cannot be verified. Germline loops: CDR1 KGHSH, CDR2 LQKENI. The CDR3 loop spans 18 amino acids. The CDR3 reads CASSPPYRRGASTDTQYF.